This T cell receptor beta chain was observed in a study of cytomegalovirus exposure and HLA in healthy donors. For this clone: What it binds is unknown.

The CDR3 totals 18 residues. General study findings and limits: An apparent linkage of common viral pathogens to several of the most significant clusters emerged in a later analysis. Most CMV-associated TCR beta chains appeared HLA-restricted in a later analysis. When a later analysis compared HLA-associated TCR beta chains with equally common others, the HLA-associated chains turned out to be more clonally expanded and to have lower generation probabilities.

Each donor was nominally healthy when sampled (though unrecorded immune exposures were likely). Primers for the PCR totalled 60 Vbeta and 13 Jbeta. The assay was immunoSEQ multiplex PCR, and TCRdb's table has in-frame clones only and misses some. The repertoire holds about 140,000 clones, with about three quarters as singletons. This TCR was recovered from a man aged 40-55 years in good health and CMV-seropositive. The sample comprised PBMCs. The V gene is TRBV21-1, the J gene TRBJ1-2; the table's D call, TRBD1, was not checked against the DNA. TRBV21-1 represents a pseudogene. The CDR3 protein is CASSYNFPPGQGTYGYTF. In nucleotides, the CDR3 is TGTGCCAGCAGCTACAACTTTCCTCCGGGACAGGGAACGTATGGCTACACCTTC.